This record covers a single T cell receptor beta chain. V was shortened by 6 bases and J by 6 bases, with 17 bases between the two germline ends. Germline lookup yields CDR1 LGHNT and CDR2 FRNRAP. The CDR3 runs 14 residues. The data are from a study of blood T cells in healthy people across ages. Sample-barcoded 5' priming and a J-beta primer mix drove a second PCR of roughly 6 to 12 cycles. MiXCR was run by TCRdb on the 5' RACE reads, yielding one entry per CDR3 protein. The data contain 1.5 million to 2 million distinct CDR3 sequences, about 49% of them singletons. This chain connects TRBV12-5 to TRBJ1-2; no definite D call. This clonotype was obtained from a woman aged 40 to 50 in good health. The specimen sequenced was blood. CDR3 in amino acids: CASGLDRGLDGYTF. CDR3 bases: TGTGCTAGTGGCTTAGACCGCGGCTTAGATGGCTACACCTTC. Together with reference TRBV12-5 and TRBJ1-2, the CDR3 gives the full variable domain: DARVTQTPRHKVTEMGQEVTMRCQPILGHNTVFWYRQTMMQGLELLAYFRNRAPLDDSGMPKDRFSAEMPDATLATLKIQPSEPRDSAVYFCASGLDRGLDGYTFGSGTRLTVV.